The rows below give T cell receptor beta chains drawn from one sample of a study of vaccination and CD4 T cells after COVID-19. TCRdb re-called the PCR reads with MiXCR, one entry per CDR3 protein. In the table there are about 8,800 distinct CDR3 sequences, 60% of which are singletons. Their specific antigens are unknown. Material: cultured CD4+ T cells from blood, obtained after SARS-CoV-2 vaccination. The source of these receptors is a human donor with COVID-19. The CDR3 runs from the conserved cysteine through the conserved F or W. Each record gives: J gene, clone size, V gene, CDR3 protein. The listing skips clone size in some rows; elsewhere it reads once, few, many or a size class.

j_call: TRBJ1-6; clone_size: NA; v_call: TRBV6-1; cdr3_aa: CASHTTGNSPLHF
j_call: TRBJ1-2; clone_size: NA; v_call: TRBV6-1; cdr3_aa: CASTTVGGNGYTF
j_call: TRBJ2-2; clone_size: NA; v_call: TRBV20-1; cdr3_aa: CSAAGGTGELFF
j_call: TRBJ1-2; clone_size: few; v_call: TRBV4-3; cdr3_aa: CASSPQTGGGYGYTF
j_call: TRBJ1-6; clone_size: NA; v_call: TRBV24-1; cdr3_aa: CATSVQAPSYNSPLHF
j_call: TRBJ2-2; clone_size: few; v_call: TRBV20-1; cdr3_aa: CSAPQGAYAGELFF
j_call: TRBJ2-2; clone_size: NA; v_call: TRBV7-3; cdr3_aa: CASSGANTGELFF
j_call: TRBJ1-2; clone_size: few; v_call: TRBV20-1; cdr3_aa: CSGTGSGYGYTF
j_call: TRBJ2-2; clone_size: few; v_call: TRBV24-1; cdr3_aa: CATSAGGGATGELFF
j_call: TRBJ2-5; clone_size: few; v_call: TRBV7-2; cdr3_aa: CASSLAGRGGMQETQYF
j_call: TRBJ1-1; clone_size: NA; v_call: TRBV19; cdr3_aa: CASSKGQGNTEAFF
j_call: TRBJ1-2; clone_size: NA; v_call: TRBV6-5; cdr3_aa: CASSYSDTPNYGYTF
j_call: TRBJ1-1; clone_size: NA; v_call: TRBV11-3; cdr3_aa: CASSLNLAGAFF
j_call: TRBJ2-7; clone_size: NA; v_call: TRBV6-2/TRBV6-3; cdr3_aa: CASSNPLSLQYF
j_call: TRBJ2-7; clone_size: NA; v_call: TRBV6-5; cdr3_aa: CASSYSTRLAGLEQYF
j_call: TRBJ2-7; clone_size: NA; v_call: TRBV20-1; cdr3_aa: CSARDPAGIYEQYF
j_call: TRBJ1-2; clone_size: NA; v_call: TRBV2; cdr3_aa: CASSDRGRNYGYTF